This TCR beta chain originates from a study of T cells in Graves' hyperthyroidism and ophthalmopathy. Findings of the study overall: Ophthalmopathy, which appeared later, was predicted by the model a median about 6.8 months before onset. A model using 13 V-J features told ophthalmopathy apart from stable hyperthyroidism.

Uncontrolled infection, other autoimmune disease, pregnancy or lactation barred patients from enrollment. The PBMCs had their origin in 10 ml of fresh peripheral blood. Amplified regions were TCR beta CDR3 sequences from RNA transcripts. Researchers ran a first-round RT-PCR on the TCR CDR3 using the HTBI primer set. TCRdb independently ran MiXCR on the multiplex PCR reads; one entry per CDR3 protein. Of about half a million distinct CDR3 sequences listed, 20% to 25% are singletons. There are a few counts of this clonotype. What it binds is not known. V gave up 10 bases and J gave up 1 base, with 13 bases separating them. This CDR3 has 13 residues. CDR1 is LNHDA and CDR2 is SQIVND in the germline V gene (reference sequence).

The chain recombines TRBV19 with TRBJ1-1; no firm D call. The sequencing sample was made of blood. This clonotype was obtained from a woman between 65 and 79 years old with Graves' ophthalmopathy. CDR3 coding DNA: TGTGCCACCTCGAGGGAGGGGAACACTGAAGCTTTCTTT. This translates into CATSREGNTEAFF.